The T cell receptor beta chain described here comes from a study of regulatory T cells in long-lasting Graves disease. CDR3 length equals 16 residues. Germline trimming cut 4 bases from V and 4 bases from J; bases unmatched to any gene: 11. Germline values: CDR1 SEHNR, CDR2 FQNEAQ (reference sequence). As to time point: newly diagnosed GD, antithyroid drugs for less than 3 months. The TCR library was prepared using RNA isolated from PBMCs. CDR3-region Arm-PCR and iRepertoire HTBI primers produced the TCR beta libraries. TCRdb analysed the multiplex PCR reads with MiXCR anew, one entry per CDR3 protein. The sample consists of 250,000 or so distinct CDR3 sequences, around a sixth of them appearing once. Another study also made use of these data, one on T cells in Graves' hyperthyroidism and ophthalmopathy.

This TCR was recovered from a woman in her 30s with Graves disease. Sequences were derived from peripheral blood mononuclear cells (PBMCs), sampled at new diagnosis, from a patient treated with antithyroid drugs. The chain employs TRBV7-9 and TRBJ2-7; 9 positions agree with TRBD1. The CDR3: CASSSSRFGQGYEQYF. CDR3 nucleotides: TGTGCCAGCAGCTCCTCCCGGTTCGGACAGGGGTACGAGCAGTACTTC.